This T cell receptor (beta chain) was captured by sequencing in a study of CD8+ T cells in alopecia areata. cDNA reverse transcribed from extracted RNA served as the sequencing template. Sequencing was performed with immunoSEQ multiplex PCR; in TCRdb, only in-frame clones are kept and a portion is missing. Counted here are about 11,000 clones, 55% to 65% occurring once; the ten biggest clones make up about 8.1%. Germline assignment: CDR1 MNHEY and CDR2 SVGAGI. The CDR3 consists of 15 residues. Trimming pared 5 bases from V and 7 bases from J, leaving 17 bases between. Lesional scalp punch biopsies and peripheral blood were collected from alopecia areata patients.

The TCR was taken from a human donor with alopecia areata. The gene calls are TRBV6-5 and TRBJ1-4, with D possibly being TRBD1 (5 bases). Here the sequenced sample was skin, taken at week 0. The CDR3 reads CASSHFRQKAEKLFF. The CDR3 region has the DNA TGTGCCAGCAGTCACTTCCGACAGAAGGCTGAAAAACTGTTTTTT.